The 16 T cell receptor beta chains below were found in one sample sequenced in a study of cytomegalovirus exposure and HLA in healthy donors. Primers: 60 Vbeta forward and 13 Jbeta reverse. The method was immunoSEQ multiplex PCR; TCRdb's version includes in-frame clones alone and lacks a portion of them. Of about 160,000 clones in the sample, approximately 80% are singletons; the top ten hold around 6.7%. The sequenced material came from PBMCs. The receptors were gathered from a woman aged 30 to 39 in good health and CMV-seropositive.

This chain connects TRBV7-9 to TRBJ2-5, with a weak D call TRBD2 (6 bases). The germline V and J ends were trimmed by 1 base and 5 bases, with 17 bases remaining between them. Germline CDR1 is SEHNR and CDR2 is FQNEAQ (reference sequence). The CDR3 sequence is 16 residues long. CDR3 sequence reads: CASSLGLYSGGETQYF. CDR3 coding DNA: TGTGCCAGCAGCTTAGGCCTGTATAGCGGAGGGGAGACCCAGTACTTC.

The V and J genes are TRBV2 and TRBJ1-1; maybe TRBD1 (5 bases). CDR3 length equals 15 residues. CDR1 is SNHLY, CDR2 FYNNEI, per germline. The V end lost 7 bases, the J end lost 0 bases, and 15 bases lay between the germline ends. The CDR3 here is CASIESGVMNTEAFF. The CDR3 bases are TGTGCCAGCATCGAATCGGGGGTCATGAACACTGAAGCTTTCTTT.

The V call is TRBV6-6, the J call TRBJ1-4; D uncertain. CDR3 length equals 15 residues. Trimming took off 6 bases at V and 0 bases at J, with 11 bases between the two ends. Germline V lookup: CDR1 MNHNY, CDR2 SVGAGI (reference sequence). The CDR3 is CASRRRAATNEKLFF. CDR3 bases: TGTGCCAGCAGGCGGCGGGCTGCAACTAATGAAAAACTGTTTTTT.

The chain links TRBV13 to TRBJ1-6, with 8 bases identical to TRBD1. The CDR3 spans 16 residues. The trim removed 3 bases at V and 5 bases at J, leaving 6 bases unmatched. CDR1 and CDR2 (germline): PRHDT, FYEKMQ (reference sequence). The DNA for the CDR3 is TGTGCCAGCAGCTTCCGGGACAGGTTTAATAATTCACCCCTCCACTTT. Protein sequence: CASSFRDRFNNSPLHF.

V gene TRBV6-1 combines with J gene TRBJ1-5; 8 nucleotides agree with TRBD1. This CDR3 region has 15 residues. V was pared by 6 bases and J by 5 bases, with 9 bases of the junction left unmatched. Germline CDR1 MNHNS, CDR2 SASEGT. The CDR3 spells CASRSPTGGYQPQHF. The CDR3 coding sequence is TGTGCCAGCAGATCACCCACAGGGGGATATCAGCCCCAGCATTTT.

V gene TRBV6-4 combines with J gene TRBJ2-3; no definite D call. Germline CDR1 and CDR2: MRHNA and SNTAGT. The CDR3 spans 13 residues. V shed 5 bases and J shed 2 bases, with 8 bases lying between them. This CDR3 reads CASSYGHTDTQYF. The CDR3 DNA is TGTGCCAGCAGTTATGGCCACACAGATACGCAGTATTTT.

The CDR3 DNA is TGTGCCAGCAGCCCGGGACTAGCCCAAGAGACCCAGTACTTC. It yields the protein CASSPGLAQETQYF. This chain uses TRBV5-8 with TRBJ2-5; TRBD2 matches 9 bases. This CDR3 comprises 14 residues. After removal of 4 bases from V and 1 base from J, the junction contained 2 bases not matched to a gene. Germline-derived CDR1 and CDR2 are SGHTS and YDEGEE.

The chain links TRBV7-2 to TRBJ2-3, with TRBD2 matching over 12 bases. The CDR3 loop spans 15 amino acids. Losses at the gene ends were 4 bases for V and 6 bases for J; bases not matched to a gene: 5. Germline V gene lookup returns CDR1 SGHTA and CDR2 FQGNSA. In nucleotides, the CDR3 is TGTGCCAGCAGCTCGTATACTAGCGGGGGGGATACGCAGTATTTT. Encoded protein: CASSSYTSGGDTQYF.

The J gene is TRBJ1-1, the V gene TRBV7-9; D gene ambiguous. Germline V gene lookup returns CDR1 SEHNR and CDR2 FQNEAQ (reference sequence). The CDR3 covers 15 residues. Trimming left V 8 bases short and J 0 bases short, with 16 bases between. The CDR3 protein is CASSEAVRVNTEAFF. The CDR3 DNA reads as TGTGCCAGCTCCGAGGCCGTTCGGGTGAACACTGAAGCTTTCTTT.

CDR3 protein: CASRETGTGELFF. CDR3 coding DNA: TGTGCCAGCAGGGAGACAGGCACCGGGGAGCTGTTTTTT. The gene calls are TRBV6-1 and TRBJ2-2; possibly TRBD1 for D (6 bases). The length of the CDR3 is 13 residues. Germline loops: CDR1 MNHNS, CDR2 SASEGT. Trimming removed 6 bases at V and 4 bases at J, with 9 bases between.

The chain recombines TRBV13 with TRBJ2-7; D might be TRBD1 (6 bases). The V and J ends lost 0 bases and 7 bases respectively, with 22 bases between them. CDR1 and CDR2 (germline): PRHDT, FYEKMQ (reference sequence). The CDR3 sequence is 17 residues long. The CDR3 region is CASSLGGSGTPVSEQYF. CDR3 in DNA: TGTGCCAGCAGCTTAGGGGGTAGTGGGACACCGGTCTCTGAGCAGTACTTC.

The V call is TRBV6-4, the J call TRBJ1-1; weak D call: TRBD1 (6 bases). V was trimmed by 3 bases and J by 1 base, leaving 6 bases between them. Germline CDR1 reads MRHNA; CDR2 reads SNTAGT. The CDR3 loop spans 13 amino acids. As DNA, the CDR3 is TGTGCCAGCAGTGAACAGGGGAACACTGAAGCTTTCTTT. This codes for CASSEQGNTEAFF.

This chain uses TRBV6-5 with TRBJ1-4, with unresolved D. The CDR3 runs to 14 residues. The V and J ends lost 2 bases and 8 bases respectively, with 12 bases between them. Per the germline V gene, CDR1 is MNHEY and CDR2 is SVGAGI. CDR3 in amino acids: CASSYNGRVEKLFF. The DNA for the CDR3 is TGTGCCAGCAGTTACAATGGGAGGGTAGAAAAACTGTTTTTT.

The J gene is TRBJ1-1, the V gene TRBV10-3, with TRBD1 matching 7 bases. The CDR3 is 16 residues long. Germline-derived CDR1 and CDR2 are ENHRY and SYGVKD. V lost 0 bases to trimming and J lost 6 bases; unmatched junction nucleotides: 10. The CDR3 is CAISESTGEFGSEAFF. As DNA, the CDR3 is TGTGCCATCAGTGAGTCCACAGGGGAATTTGGCTCTGAAGCTTTCTTT.

V gene TRBV29-1 combines with J gene TRBJ2-7; tentatively, D is TRBD1 (7 bases). Trimming took off 6 bases at V and 4 bases at J, with 16 bases between the two ends. CDR3 length: 13 residues. Germline CDR1 SQVTM, CDR2 ANQGSEA. Here the CDR3 reads CSVNTGAGYEQYF. CDR3 sequence (DNA): TGCAGCGTCAACACAGGGGCGGGGTACGAGCAGTACTTC.

This clone was seen more than once but under ten times. The chain recombines TRBV4-3 with TRBJ1-2; D not resolved. The length of the CDR3 is 13 residues. CDR1 is LGHNA, CDR2 YSLEER, per germline. Trimming took 0 bases from V and 6 from J, leaving 8 bases between them. In DNA form, the CDR3 reads TGCGCCAGCAGCCAAGATGGCCCCGATGGCTACACCTTC. Translating it yields CASSQDGPDGYTF.